Included here is one T cell receptor (beta chain) sequence, with context. The CDR3 sequence is 16 residues long. Clones were sequenced by immunoSEQ multiplex PCR, and TCRdb holds only the in-frame ones, with some missing. The sample records a few hundred thousand clones, roughly 88% being singletons. The data were taken from a study of blood T cell repertoires in COVID-19. Study-wide context: T cells, B-cell-depleted T cells, or PBMCs provided the cDNA or gDNA that served as material.

In terms of age and location, participants ranged from roughly 18 to 90 years and lived in 24 US areas. Participant reports of clinical history set cohort assignment. Recovered status applied to Cohort 3 donors who had two consecutive negative PCRs. It also applied to those with clearance or with symptom resolution. The sequencing sample was made of PBMCs or T cells enriched from blood (not recorded which). The chain is built from TRBV21-1 and TRBJ2-3; the table's D call of TRBD2 was not tested on the DNA. TRBV21-1 is listed as a pseudogene. This sequence originates from a woman between 40 and 55 years old who had recovered from COVID-19. The CDR3, as DNA: TGTGCCAGCAGCAATAGGATTAGACTGGGCACAGATACGCAGTATTTT. Translation gives CASSNRIRLGTDTQYF.